The present entry profiles one T cell receptor (beta chain) with its context. This entry is derived from a study of blood T cell repertoires in COVID-19. Study-level background: Donors in the United States, Italy and Spain gave samples during acute or convalescent COVID-19.

CDR1 KGHSH and CDR2 LQKENI come from the germline V gene. The V end lost 3 bases, the J end lost 2 bases, and 8 bases lay between the germline ends. This CDR3 is built from 14 residues. Generated by immunoSEQ multiplex PCR, the TCRdb table keeps only in-frame clones and is missing some. The sample holds tens of thousands of clones; around 81% are singletons and the top ten take about 5.3%. Sequenced sample: peripheral blood. The chain employs TRBV18 and TRBJ1-5; TRBD1 is a possible D gene (6 bases). This sequence was found in a man aged 65 to 79 with acute or convalescent COVID-19. DNA of the CDR3: TGTGCCAGCTCACCCGCAGGGGGCAATCAGCCCCAGCATTTT. This sequence encodes CASSPAGGNQPQHF.